The T cell receptor (beta chain) under discussion was sequenced for a study of shared T cell receptors in the human thymus. Germline V CDR1 and CDR2: SNHLY, FYNNEI. The CDR3 has 15 residues. V shed 9 bases and J shed 9 bases, with 24 bases lying between them. Method: immunoSEQ multiplex PCR; TCRdb's copy keeps in-frame clones and lacks some. The repertoire consists of 55,000 to 75,000 clones, with 90% to 95% occurring once and the leading ten covering roughly 0.03%. The J gene is TRBJ2-1, the V gene TRBV2; possibly TRBD1 for D (5 bases). This TCR derives from a human donor. Sequencing used thymocytes. CDR3 nucleotides: TGTGCCAGGACGCAGGGTTGGGATCGTGGGTCTGAGCAGTTCTTC. It translates to CARTQGWDRGSEQFF.